These 7 T cell receptor beta chains were sequenced from one sample in a study of T cells after yellow fever vaccination. TCRdb analysed the 5' RACE reads with MiXCR anew, one entry per CDR3 protein. The sample includes 100,000 to 150,000 distinct CDR3 sequences, about 7% of them seen just once. Sequenced here: CD4+ T cells sorted from PBMCs, sampled roughly 45 days after the first yellow fever vaccination. These receptors were taken from a man younger than 35 who received the YFV17D yellow fever vaccine.

This clonotype was counted a few times. The chain has TRBV28 and TRBJ2-5, with D possibly called TRBD1 or TRBD2 (5 bases each). CDR3 length: 13 amino acids. CDR1 MDHEN and CDR2 SYDVKM come from the germline V gene. V lost 11 bases and J 2 bases, leaving 15 bases between the germline ends. The DNA of the CDR3 is TGTGCCGCGTGGGGCGGCGGGCAAGAGACCCAGTACTTC. Translated, it gives CAAWGGGQETQYF. Combining the CDR3 with reference TRBV28 and TRBJ2-5 gives the whole variable domain DVKVTQSSRYLVKRTGEKVFLECVQDMDHENMFWYRQDPGLGLRLIYFSYDVKMKEKGDIPEGYSVSREKKERFSLILESASTNQTSMYLCAAWGGGQETQYFGPGTRLLVL.

Turning to this clonotype: A much larger clone sits a single nucleotide away, making a read error possible. CDR3: CDSSPALGLNTEAFF. The CDR3 bases are TGTGACAGCAGCCCAGCACTCGGTCTGAACACTGAAGCTTTCTTT. The chain uses TRBV3-1 and TRBJ1-1, with D unclear. The germline V gene has CDR1 LGHDT and CDR2 YNNKEL (reference sequence). The CDR3 length is 15 residues.

This clonotype has a count of ten or more. The CDR3 sequence is CASSERLAGVYNEQFF. Written as DNA, the CDR3 is TGCGCCAGCAGTGAAAGGCTAGCGGGGGTCTACAATGAGCAGTTCTTC. The V and J genes are TRBV10-2 and TRBJ2-1, with 10 bases identical to TRBD2. The germline CDR1 and CDR2 sequences are WSHSY and SAAADI. CDR3 length equals 16 residues. V lost 3 bases to trimming and J lost 3 bases; unmatched junction nucleotides: 5.

This clonotype was counted many times. The genes are TRBV29-1 and TRBJ2-7, with 10 bases aligning to TRBD2. V lost 5 bases, J lost 6 bases, and 7 bases stayed unmatched. The CDR3 spans 13 residues. CDR1 is SQVTM and CDR2 is ANQGSEA in the germline V gene. The CDR3 loop reads CSVRSGGRPEQYF. CDR3 bases: TGCAGCGTTCGTAGCGGGGGGCGGCCCGAGCAGTACTTC.

This clonotype has at least ten counts. The chain employs TRBV20-1 and TRBJ2-1; possible D gene TRBD2, 6 bases. Trimming took off 2 bases at V and 0 bases at J, with 8 bases between the two ends. CDR1 is DFQATT and CDR2 is SNEGSKA in the germline V gene (reference sequence). The CDR3 length is 14 residues. The DNA of the CDR3 is TGCAGTGCTAGAACAGCGGGCTCCTACAATGAGCAGTTCTTC. It codes for CSARTAGSYNEQFF.

This clonotype occurred many times. This sequence joins TRBV12-3 or TRBV12-4 and TRBJ1-1; unclear D gene. V gave up 3 bases and J gave up 1 base, with 6 bases separating them. The CDR3 runs 13 residues. DNA of the CDR3: TGTGCCAGCAGTTTCAGCCCGAACACTGAAGCTTTCTTT. It translates to CASSFSPNTEAFF.

This clonotype was counted at least ten times. The V and J genes are TRBV6-4 and TRBJ1-6; D remains unclear. The V end lost 2 bases, the J end lost 5 bases, and 4 bases lay between the germline ends. This CDR3 comprises 13 residues. Germline CDR1 MRHNA, CDR2 SNTAGT. Here the CDR3 DNA reads TGTGCCAGCAGTGACAGGGATAATTCACCCCTCCACTTT. Translated: CASSDRDNSPLHF.